This record looks at one T cell receptor (beta chain) sequence and its context. Its antigen is unidentified. The data belong to a study of PD-1 blockade in classical Hodgkin lymphoma. General study results and limits: The study found complete responders had baseline diversity similar to newly diagnosed patients. In CD4+ cells, TCR diversity went up significantly by C4D1, but in CD8+ cells it did not.

Every patient experienced relapse after autologous stem cell transplantation, and brentuximab vedotin exposure varied. Patients reached a best response of complete response, partial response or progressive disease. The table came from immunoSEQ multiplex PCR; TCRdb's copy has only in-frame clones and leaves some out. The sample lists 80,000 to 100,000 clones, roughly 89% occurring once. The CDR3 has 14 amino acids. Germline CDR1 reads LNHDA; CDR2 reads SQIVND (reference sequence). The sequence came from a human donor with classical Hodgkin lymphoma. The chain carries TRBV19 and TRBJ2-3; 7 nucleotides match TRBD2. The sample consisted of peripheral blood mononuclear cells (PBMCs), taken at baseline. The CDR3 sequence: CSSRASGSTDTQYF. The CDR3 DNA is TGTTCTTCACGGGCTAGCGGCTCCACAGATACGCAGTATTTT.